This entry features one T cell receptor (beta chain) sequence. Its antigen is undetermined. V was pared by 2 bases and J by 2 bases, with 2 bases of the junction left unmatched. Germline lookup yields CDR1 SEHNR and CDR2 FQNEAQ (reference sequence). The CDR3 is made up of 14 amino acids. The primer mix had 60 Vbeta and 13 Jbeta primers. Source study methods: Unique TCR beta chains totaled some 80 million in a later count, with approximately 11 million of them shared. Clones were read by immunoSEQ multiplex PCR, and TCRdb kept only the in-frame ones, dropping some. V, J and clone size are taken as reported in that table, and D and trimming were inferred from the DNA itself. The profile shows tens of thousands of clones, around three quarters of them singletons. This entry belongs to a study of cytomegalovirus exposure and HLA in healthy donors. Findings and caveats of the study: Apparent HLA restriction characterized most CMV-associated TCR beta chains in a later analysis.

The V gene is TRBV7-9, the J gene TRBJ2-7; 8 bases agree with TRBD2. The clonotype originates from a woman aged 50 to 65 in good health and CMV-seropositive. Sequencing input: PBMCs. The CDR3 DNA follows: TGTGCCAGCAGCTTAAACGGGAGGGCCTACGAGCAGTACTTC. It encodes CASSLNGRAYEQYF.